The 27 T cell receptor beta chains presented below share a single source sample, sequenced in a study of regulatory T cells in long-lasting Graves disease. HTBI primers from iRepertoire and Arm-PCR of CDR3 regions yielded the TCR beta libraries. MiXCR, run by TCRdb on the multiplex PCR reads, gives a single entry per CDR3 protein. The sample has 650,000 to 700,000 distinct CDR3 sequences, about 32% seen once. The time point denotes: persistent/refractory GD, antithyroid drugs over 5 years with positive TRAb. RNA extracted from PBMCs served as the sequencing template. The sequencing used peripheral blood mononuclear cells (PBMCs), collected when the disease was refractory, from a patient treated with antithyroid drugs. Every receptor here comes from a female donor with Graves disease.

There are a few counts of this clonotype. The chain couples TRBV5-1 to TRBJ2-2; the D is unclear. The CDR3 loop spans 14 amino acids. With 0 bases removed from V and 4 bases from J, the gap between germline ends came to 7 bases. The germline gives CDR1 SGHRS, CDR2 YFSETQ. CDR3 sequence (DNA): TGCGCCAGCAGCTTGGATTGGGGCACCGGGGAGCTGTTTTTT. Translation gives CASSLDWGTGELFF. The full variable domain, completed using reference TRBV5-1 and TRBJ2-2, is KAGVTQTPRYLIKTRGQQVTLSCSPISGHRSVSWYQQTPGQGLQFLFEYFSETQRNKGNFPGRFSGRQFSNSRSEMNVSTLELGDSALYLCASSLDWGTGELFFGEGSRLTVL.

The chain carries TRBV6-1 and TRBJ2-7, with D unclear. The CDR3 spans 12 residues. Germline assignment: CDR1 MNHNS and CDR2 SASEGT. Trimming cost V 7 bases and J 4 bases, with 11 bases left between them. In nucleotides, the CDR3 is TGTGCCAGCACCCTTTACCTGTACGAGCAGTACTTC. As protein: CASTLYLYEQYF.

This clonotype turned up a few times. The chain links TRBV6-5 to TRBJ1-1; possibly TRBD1 for D (6 bases). Germline-derived CDR1 and CDR2 are MNHEY and SVGAGI. V lost 2 bases, J lost 6 bases, and 13 bases lay in between. This CDR3 is built from 14 residues. The CDR3 nucleotides are TGTGCCAGCAGTTACGGAGGGGGGTGGGCTGAAGCTTTCTTT. It specifies CASSYGGGWAEAFF.

The J gene is TRBJ2-7, the V gene TRBV12-3 or TRBV12-4; the match to TRBD1 covers 7 bases. The ends lost 3 bases at V and 6 bases at J; junction bases unmatched: 11. The CDR3 has 15 residues. The CDR3 loop reads CASSFYRQGGSEQYF. CDR3 in DNA: TGTGCCAGCAGTTTTTATCGACAGGGTGGTTCCGAGCAGTACTTC.

The chain joins TRBV7-9 to TRBJ2-5; 7 bases agree with TRBD2. Losses at the gene ends were 0 bases for V and 5 bases for J; bases not matched to a gene: 9. Germline loops: CDR1 SEHNR, CDR2 FQNEAQ (reference sequence). The CDR3 extends over 16 amino acids. CDR3 DNA: TGTGCCAGCAGCTTAGCTCCGAGCGGGACGAGGGAGACCCAGTACTTC. Translated, it gives CASSLAPSGTRETQYF.

Comment on this clonotype: A much larger clone differs from this one at a single base, so this may be a read error. The CDR3 ends on some other residue instead of the conserved phenylalanine or tryptophan, so this is likely a read error. The chain has TRBV3-1 and TRBJ2-5; TRBD2 agrees at 8 bases. V lost 4 bases, J lost 7 bases, and 8 bases stayed unmatched. This CDR3 has 14 amino acids. Germline V CDR1 and CDR2: LGHDT, YNNKEL (reference sequence). In nucleotides, the CDR3 is TGTGCCAGCAGCCTCAGAGGCGGGAGGCCGACCCAGTACTCC. It specifies CASSLRGGRPTQYS.

This clonotype was recorded a few times. The rearrangement joins TRBV20-1 to TRBJ1-2; 7 nucleotides agree with TRBD1. The V segment lost 0 bases and the J segment 6 bases; nucleotides outside the gene matches: 4. Germline lookup yields CDR1 DFQATT and CDR2 SNEGSKA (reference sequence). There are 13 residues in the CDR3. CDR3 loop: CSARDDRVDGYTF. Here the CDR3 DNA reads TGCAGTGCTAGAGATGACAGGGTTGATGGCTACACCTTC.

This clonotype was seen a few times. This rearrangement joins TRBV20-1 to TRBJ1-1, with a weak D call TRBD1 (6 bases). The CDR3 consists of 14 residues. CDR1 and CDR2 from the germline V gene are DFQATT and SNEGSKA (reference sequence). Trimming stripped 6 bases from V and 2 bases from J, with 16 bases between. The CDR3: CSAKWTVSNTEAFF. CDR3 in DNA: TGCAGTGCCAAGTGGACAGTTTCCAACACTGAAGCTTTCTTT.

V is TRBV5-5 and J is TRBJ2-7; the D gene is possibly TRBD2 (5 bases). The CDR3 covers 15 residues. CDR1 and CDR2 from the germline V gene are SGHKS and YYEKEE (reference sequence). V was trimmed by 1 base and J by 3 bases, leaving 14 bases between them. The CDR3 bases are TGTGCCAGCAGCTTGTCCCCTGAGGGCGTCTACGAGCAGTACTTC. Translation gives CASSLSPEGVYEQYF.

This clonotype was found a few times. The V gene is TRBV5-6, the J gene TRBJ2-5; 13 bases agree with TRBD2. The length of the CDR3 is 15 residues. Germline lookup yields CDR1 SGHDT and CDR2 YYEEEE. Losses at the gene ends were 4 bases for V and 5 bases for J; bases not matched to a gene: 5. For the CDR3, the DNA is TGTGCCAGCAGCGCTACTAGCGGGAGGGGTGAGACCCAGTACTTC. Translating it yields CASSATSGRGETQYF.

The chain links TRBV20-1 to TRBJ2-1; TRBD2 agrees at 10 bases. Germline V CDR1 and CDR2: DFQATT, SNEGSKA (reference sequence). V was pared by 4 bases and J by 3 bases, with 6 bases of the junction left unmatched. This CDR3 region has 15 residues. CDR3 in amino acids: CSAIQLAGSYNEQFF. The CDR3 region has the DNA TGCAGTGCTATCCAACTAGCGGGAAGCTACAATGAGCAGTTCTTC.

This chain links TRBV12-3 or TRBV12-4 with TRBJ1-3; 7 bases are shared with TRBD1. The CDR3 is 17 residues long. V shed 4 bases and J 0 bases; nucleotides not matched to a gene: 9. CDR3 in DNA: TGTGCCAGCAGTTCAGTCCGGGACAGTCCCTCTGGAAACACCATATATTTT. It encodes CASSSVRDSPSGNTIYF.

Ten or more counts support this clonotype. CDR3 coding DNA: TGTGCCAGCAGTTTAACTCGGGACGAAAGGGAGCAGTACTTC. Its translation is CASSLTRDEREQYF. The rearrangement links TRBV12-3 or TRBV12-4 to TRBJ2-7; D could derive from TRBD1 or TRBD2 (5 bases each). The CDR3 spans 14 residues. V was cut by 2 bases and J by 7 bases, with 15 bases left in between.

This clonotype turned up a few times. The rearrangement joins TRBV12-3 or TRBV12-4 to TRBJ2-1; no clear D. V was clipped by 8 bases and J by 0 bases, with 8 bases between them. The CDR3 is made up of 13 amino acids. The CDR3 sequence: CASLQGSYNEQFF. The DNA for the CDR3 is TGTGCCAGCCTTCAAGGCTCCTACAATGAGCAGTTCTTC.

At least ten counts were recorded for this clonotype. The chain carries TRBV6-1 and TRBJ1-5; unclear D gene. The ends were cut back, 11 bases at V and 4 bases at J, with 15 bases in the middle. In germline, CDR1 is MNHNS, CDR2 SASEGT. The CDR3 totals 13 residues. The CDR3 region has the DNA TGTGCCGCCTCCGGGTCCGATAATCAGCCCCAGCATTTT. Its protein is CAASGSDNQPQHF.

This clonotype was detected many times. In nucleotides, the CDR3 is TGTGCCAGCAGCTTAGGGGCGACGAACACTGAAGCTTTCTTT. Translation gives CASSLGATNTEAFF. This chain connects TRBV11-3 to TRBJ1-1; D gene ambiguous. V gave up 1 base and J gave up 1 base, with 7 bases separating them. The CDR3 runs 14 residues. Looked up from germline, CDR1 is SGHNT and CDR2 is YENEEA.

V and J are TRBV5-1 and TRBJ1-1; D unresolved. The CDR3 extends over 11 amino acids. V was trimmed by 4 bases and J by 4 bases, leaving 5 bases between them. Germline loops: CDR1 SGHRS, CDR2 YFSETQ. The CDR3 DNA follows: TGCGCCAGCAGCGACTTCACTGAAGCTTTCTTT. Its translation is CASSDFTEAFF.

The rearrangement joins TRBV12-3 or TRBV12-4 to TRBJ1-3; D unclear. The CDR3 consists of 10 residues. The V and J ends lost 3 bases and 12 bases respectively, with 6 bases between them. The CDR3 sequence is CASSFRLIYF. The CDR3 DNA follows: TGTGCCAGCAGTTTCAGACTCATATATTTT.

The J gene is TRBJ2-5, the V gene TRBV19, with D hard to call. The CDR3 loop spans 15 amino acids. The germline V and J ends were trimmed by 6 bases and 1 base, with 15 bases remaining between them. Per the germline V gene, CDR1 is LNHDA and CDR2 is SQIVND (reference sequence). DNA of the CDR3: TGTGCCAGTAGCCCTGGTTCAGTAGTCCAAGAGACCCAGTACTTC. It specifies CASSPGSVVQETQYF.

This chain connects TRBV6-1 to TRBJ2-5; 14 nucleotides agree with TRBD2. Losses at the gene ends were 6 bases for V and 4 bases for J; bases not matched to a gene: 7. Per the germline V gene, CDR1 is MNHNS and CDR2 is SASEGT. The CDR3 spans 16 residues. The CDR3 protein is CASSAGTSGRGETQYF. CDR3 coding DNA: TGTGCCAGCAGCGCCGGGACTAGCGGGAGAGGAGAGACCCAGTACTTC.

In its sample, this clonotype was seen many times. V gene TRBV28 combines with J gene TRBJ2-7; TRBD1 matches at 7 bases. Germline lookup yields CDR1 MDHEN and CDR2 SYDVKM. J was trimmed by 5 bases and V by 8 bases; bases with no gene match: 12. CDR3 length: 14 residues. CDR3 DNA: TGTGCCAGCCCTCTATTGAGGGGGCAGGACGAGCAGTACTTC. Translated: CASPLLRGQDEQYF.

V gene TRBV20-1 combines with J gene TRBJ1-1; no reliable D call. V lost 5 bases to trimming and J lost 3 bases, with 7 bases between them. Per germline, CDR1 DFQATT and CDR2 SNEGSKA (reference sequence). The CDR3 is made up of 11 amino acids. The CDR3 DNA sequence: TGCAGTGCTTCGTTCCACACTGAAGCTTTCTTT. Its protein product is CSASFHTEAFF.

This clonotype appeared a few times. The gene calls are TRBV6-1 and TRBJ2-4; 9 bases line up with TRBD1. The germline gives CDR1 MNHNS, CDR2 SASEGT. Germline trimming cut 6 bases from V and 8 bases from J; bases unmatched to any gene: 5. The CDR3 covers 13 residues. This CDR3 reads CASSQDRGYIQYF. In DNA, the CDR3 is TGTGCCAGCAGCCAGGACAGGGGATACATTCAGTACTTC.

Ten or more counts support this clonotype. V gene TRBV12-3 or TRBV12-4 combines with J gene TRBJ2-5; D ambiguous. CDR3 length: 11 amino acids. The V gene lost 4 bases and the J gene lost 5 bases, with 5 bases spanning the gap. The CDR3 loop reads CASSYRETQYF. DNA for the CDR3: TGTGCCAGCAGTTATCGGGAGACCCAGTACTTC.

This clonotype was seen ten or more times. The chain combines TRBV6-1 with TRBJ1-3; D possibly corresponds to TRBD1 (5 bases). Deletions cut 10 bases from V and 4 bases from J, with 17 bases between. Germline V CDR1 and CDR2: MNHNS, SASEGT. The length of the CDR3 is 14 residues. The CDR3 region has the DNA TGTGCCACCTTGGACTGGGGGGTGGGAAACACCATATATTTT. Protein: CATLDWGVGNTIYF.

The rearrangement uses TRBV5-1 and TRBJ1-1; D is uncertain. The CDR3 spans 12 residues. The germline V gene encodes CDR1 SGHRS and CDR2 YFSETQ. Trimming left V 2 bases short and J 6 bases short, with 8 bases between. CDR3 loop: CASSLPPAEAFF. CDR3 nucleotide sequence: TGCGCCAGCAGCTTACCACCGGCTGAAGCTTTCTTT.

This clonotype has a handful of counts. CDR3: CASSLWRGGTGNTIYF. CDR3 coding DNA: TGTGCCAGCAGTTTATGGCGGGGAGGGACCGGAAACACCATATATTTT. The chain recombines TRBV12-3 or TRBV12-4 with TRBJ1-3; TRBD1 is a possible D gene (5 bases). Trimming pared 2 bases from V and 4 bases from J, leaving 15 bases between. The CDR3 loop spans 16 amino acids.